This T cell receptor beta chain is from a study of shared clonotypes between healthy human individuals. Study observations and caveats: Four donors showed sharing of around 5.3% of naive CD4 clonotypes.

The CDR3 loop spans 16 amino acids. Per the germline V gene, CDR1 is KGHSH and CDR2 is LQKENI. The J segment lost 5 bases and the V segment lost 3 bases, leaving 12 bases of the junction unmatched. This clone was recorded once. The antigen is undetermined. Some clones are missing from TCRdb's copy, which holds only in-frame ones; the method was immunoSEQ multiplex PCR. The profile shows some 1,600,000 clones, approximately 98% of them singletons. This chain uses TRBV18 with TRBJ1-1; 7 positions agree with TRBD1. The receptor was isolated from a man aged 25-40 years in good health. Material: naive CD4+ T cells sorted from blood. The subset here: CD45RA+ positively selected. CDR3 in DNA: TGTGCCAGCTCACCCTCGAGGGGGCAGGGGCGGACTGAAGCTTTCTTT. It codes for CASSPSRGQGRTEAFF.